The T cell receptor (beta chain) under discussion was sequenced for a study of T cells in Graves' hyperthyroidism and ophthalmopathy. V lost 4 bases and J lost 3; bases outside the gene matches: 4. There are 15 residues in the CDR3. Germline CDR1 and CDR2: MNHEY and SVGEGT. RNA transcripts were the template for amplifying TCR beta CDR3 regions. The HTBI set primed first-round TCR CDR3 RT-PCR. TCRdb processed the multiplex PCR reads anew with MiXCR; each CDR3 protein has one entry. The sample lists nearly 600,000 distinct CDR3 sequences, approximately 15% occurring once. This clonotype was seen only a few times.

The chain links TRBV6-2 or TRBV6-3 to TRBJ1-3; TRBD1 matches 9 bases. The sequence was collected from a woman in her twenties or thirties with Graves' hyperthyroidism that later progressed to Graves' ophthalmopathy. Sequenced material: blood. As DNA, the CDR3 is TGTGCCAGCAGTTGGGACAGGGCGGATGGAAACACCATATATTTT. This translates into CASSWDRADGNTIYF.